This T cell receptor (beta chain) is from a study of OX40 agonist ivuxolimab in advanced cancers. Germline V gene sequence: CDR1 SEHNR, CDR2 FQNEAQ (reference sequence). The V end lost 7 bases, the J end lost 3 bases, and 19 bases lay between the germline ends. The CDR3 is 15 residues long. Using immunoSEQ multiplex PCR, the repertoire was profiled, and TCRdb retains in-frame clones only, with some absent. The data show about 56,000 clones, about four fifths seen once. The sequencing used CD4+ or CD8+ T cells sorted from blood, collected in a trial of the OX40 agonist ivuxolimab. This chain joins TRBV7-9 and TRBJ2-7; maybe TRBD1 (6 bases). This sequence was found in an adult with an advanced solid tumor such as melanoma, head and neck, liver or kidney cancer. CDR3 sequence (DNA): TGTGCCAGCACCCGTACCACAGGGTCCTTCTACGAGCAGTACTTC. The encoded protein is CASTRTTGSFYEQYF.